A single TCR beta chain is shown here with its context. The antigen remains undetermined. Time point described: persistent/refractory GD, antithyroid drugs over 5 years with positive TRAb. Generation of the TCR library employed RNA extracted from PBMCs. This CDR3 has 16 amino acids. Germline loops: CDR1 LNHDA, CDR2 SQIVND (reference sequence). The V gene lost 8 bases and the J gene lost 6 bases, with 23 bases spanning the gap. The sample comes from a study of regulatory T cells in long-lasting Graves disease. TCR beta libraries were built with iRepertoire HTBI primers and Arm-PCR of CDR3 regions. A single record per CDR3 protein comes from TCRdb applying MiXCR to the multiplex PCR reads. The sample carries around 500,000 distinct CDR3 sequences, roughly 20% recorded once. Study observations and caveats: Comparison showed that persistent patients shared more public clonotypes (2,741) than new patients (around 1,000).

The V gene is TRBV19, the J gene TRBJ1-5; D remains ambiguous. This clonotype was sampled from a female donor with Graves disease. Sequenced here: peripheral blood mononuclear cells (PBMCs), sampled when the disease was refractory, from a patient treated with antithyroid drugs. In nucleotides, the CDR3 is TGTGCCAGTTCCCCCCCGGTTCGACAATCAGGTCAGCCCCAGCATTTT. Protein product: CASSPPVRQSGQPQHF.